Listed below are T cell receptor beta chains from one sample, sequenced in a study of blood T cell repertoires in COVID-19. Measured with immunoSEQ multiplex PCR; TCRdb has only the in-frame clones, and not every one. Of 300,000 or so clones listed, roughly 90% were seen once; the top ten hold around 2%. The sample consisted of peripheral blood. These receptors all stem from a woman younger than 45 with COVID-19, enrolled during active disease. CDR3s include the opening cysteine and the closing phenylalanine or tryptophan. A D gene is named only where the DNA matches it firmly. Clone size is stated in some rows and not others, as once, few, many or a class when expanded.

D: NA
J: TRBJ1-6
V: TRBV24-1
size: NA
DNA: TGTGCCACCAGTGGCTTTTCGAGGGGGTCCTCCTATAATTCACCCCTCCACTTT
CDR3: CATSGFSRGSSYNSPLHF

D: NA
J: TRBJ2-7
V: TRBV5-1
size: NA
DNA: TGCGCCAGCAGCTTGGGCAGAAACGAGCAGTACTTC
CDR3: CASSLGRNEQYF

D: TRBD1
J: TRBJ1-1
V: TRBV19
size: NA
DNA: TGTGCCAGTAGTATAACAGGGGGCGGGGTGAACACTGAAGCTTTCTTT
CDR3: CASSITGGGVNTEAFF

D: TRBD1
J: TRBJ2-1
V: TRBV12-5
size: NA
DNA: TGTGCTAGTGCCCTGACAGGGTCGAACAATGAGCAGTTCTTC
CDR3: CASALTGSNNEQFF

D: NA
J: TRBJ2-1
V: TRBV5-1
size: NA
DNA: TGCGCCAGCAGCTTGGAGGGGGGGTATGAGCAGTTCTTC
CDR3: CASSLEGGYEQFF

D: TRBD2
J: TRBJ2-1
V: TRBV5-1
size: once
DNA: TGCGCCAGCAGCTTGGTATCTAGCGGGAGTTCCTACAATGAGCAGTTCTTC
CDR3: CASSLVSSGSSYNEQFF

D: NA
J: TRBJ1-5
V: TRBV3-1/TRBV3-2
size: NA
DNA: TGTGCCAGCAGCCAAGACCTAGGGGGCAATCAGCCCCAGCATTTT
CDR3: CASSQDLGGNQPQHF

D: NA
J: TRBJ1-6
V: TRBV7-2
size: NA
DNA: TGTGCCAGCAGCTTAGATTCGGGAGGAAGCTCCTATAATTCACCCCTCCACTTT
CDR3: CASSLDSGGSSYNSPLHF

D: TRBD1
J: TRBJ1-2
V: TRBV19
size: NA
DNA: TGTGCCAGTAGTATTACCGGGACAGGTAGCTATGGCTACACCTTC
CDR3: CASSITGTGSYGYTF

D: TRBD1
J: TRBJ1-3
V: TRBV28
size: NA
DNA: TGTGCCAGCAGTTTATTCGCCCCTTCGACAGGGGGTGGAAACACCATATATTTT
CDR3: CASSLFAPSTGGGNTIYF

D: TRBD1
J: TRBJ2-1
V: TRBV30
size: NA
DNA: TGTGCCGGAAAATCGGACAGGTACAATGAGCAGTTCTTC
CDR3: CAGKSDRYNEQFF

D: NA
J: TRBJ1-2
V: TRBV5-4
size: NA
DNA: TGTGCCAGCAGCCCCCCCTCGGGTGGGGGCGGGGGCTATGGCTACACCTTC
CDR3: CASSPPSGGGGGYGYTF

D: TRBD1
J: TRBJ1-4
V: TRBV19
size: NA
DNA: TGTGCCAGTAGGACCGAACAGGGGACTAATGAAAAACTGTTTTTT
CDR3: CASRTEQGTNEKLFF

D: NA
J: TRBJ2-6
V: TRBV28
size: NA
DNA: TGTGCCAGCAGTTCCCCCCAGATCTCTGGGGCCAACGTCCTGACTTTC
CDR3: CASSSPQISGANVLTF

D: TRBD2
J: TRBJ2-3
V: TRBV29-1
size: NA
DNA: TGCAGCGTTGGACTCCCCGGACTAGCGGGAAGAGATACGCAGTATTTT
CDR3: CSVGLPGLAGRDTQYF

D: TRBD1
J: TRBJ2-1
V: TRBV12-3/TRBV12-4
size: NA
DNA: TGTGCCAGCAGCAAAACAGGGGGCGAAGAGTTCTTC
CDR3: CASSKTGGEEFF

D: NA
J: TRBJ2-6
V: TRBV3-1/TRBV3-2
size: once
DNA: TGTGCCAGCAGCCAAGTAGCCTCTGGGGCCAACGTCCTGACTTTC
CDR3: CASSQVASGANVLTF

D: NA
J: TRBJ1-1
V: TRBV5-1
size: NA
DNA: TGCGCCAGCAGCTACACCCAAGACACTGAAGCTTTCTTT
CDR3: CASSYTQDTEAFF

D: TRBD1
J: TRBJ1-2
V: TRBV18
size: NA
DNA: TGTGCCAGCTCGGGACAGTTAGGGGATGGCTACACCTTC
CDR3: CASSGQLGDGYTF

D: NA
J: TRBJ1-2
V: TRBV25-1
size: NA
DNA: TGTGCCAGCAGTGAACAGGGACTTGGTCGAGGCTACACCTTC
CDR3: CASSEQGLGRGYTF

D: TRBD1
J: TRBJ1-6
V: TRBV27
size: once
DNA: TGTGCCAGCACTCTAACCGGACAGGGGGTCTCCATGCCCCTCCACTTT
CDR3: CASTLTGQGVSMPLHF

D: TRBD1
J: TRBJ2-2
V: TRBV7-2
size: once
DNA: TGTGCCAGCAGACAGGGGGCAGCTAGGGAGCTGTTTTTT
CDR3: CASRQGAARELFF

D: TRBD2
J: TRBJ2-1
V: TRBV9
size: NA
DNA: TGTGCCAGCAGCGTAGTGGGAGCGGGAGGGGATGAGCAGTTCTTC
CDR3: CASSVVGAGGDEQFF

D: NA
J: TRBJ2-5
V: TRBV11-2
size: NA
DNA: TGTGCCAGCAGCCCAGTCGCGGGTCAAGAGACCCAGTACTTC
CDR3: CASSPVAGQETQYF

D: NA
J: TRBJ2-1
V: TRBV6-6
size: NA
DNA: TGTGCCAGCAGCCCAGGGTCCTTGAAGAATGAGCAGTTCTTC
CDR3: CASSPGSLKNEQFF

D: NA
J: TRBJ2-1
V: TRBV28
size: NA
DNA: TGTGCCAGCAGAGACATACAATCCTACAATGAGCAGTTCTTC
CDR3: CASRDIQSYNEQFF

D: NA
J: TRBJ2-7
V: TRBV24-1
size: NA
DNA: TGTGCCACCAGTGATTTGAAGCGCGGACATAAGCAGTACTTC
CDR3: CATSDLKRGHKQYF

D: TRBD1
J: TRBJ2-5
V: TRBV7-8
size: once
DNA: TGTGCCAGCAGCCGAGGACAGGGGGAAGAGACCCAGTACTTC
CDR3: CASSRGQGEETQYF

D: TRBD1
J: TRBJ2-3
V: TRBV9
size: NA
DNA: TGTGCCAGCAGCGCCCGGACAGGGGACAGCACAGATACGCAGTATTTT
CDR3: CASSARTGDSTDTQYF

D: NA
J: TRBJ2-5
V: TRBV28
size: NA
DNA: TGTGCCAGCAGTTTATTGCGTGAGACCCAGTACTTC
CDR3: CASSLLRETQYF

D: NA
J: TRBJ2-3
V: TRBV11-3
size: once
DNA: TGTGCCAGCTCCGGGCCAGGGGGCACAGATACGCAGTATTTT
CDR3: CASSGPGGTDTQYF

D: TRBD1
J: TRBJ2-1
V: TRBV7-9
size: NA
DNA: TGTGCCAGCAGCTTGAGGACAGGGGGCTGGAATGAGCAGTTCTTC
CDR3: CASSLRTGGWNEQFF

D: NA
J: TRBJ2-1
V: TRBV18
size: once
DNA: TGTGCCAGCTCAGACCCCCCCGGGGAGAATGAGCAGTTCTTC
CDR3: CASSDPPGENEQFF

D: TRBD1
J: TRBJ1-2
V: TRBV2
size: NA
DNA: TGTGCCAGCAGTTCCCGGGACAGGTCTGGCAGCTACACCTTC
CDR3: CASSSRDRSGSYTF

D: NA
J: TRBJ2-3
V: TRBV6-5
size: NA
DNA: TGTGCCAGCAGTCACCGGACTACCGGCACAGATACGCAGTATTTT
CDR3: CASSHRTTGTDTQYF

D: NA
J: TRBJ2-7
V: TRBV6-2/TRBV6-3
size: once
DNA: TGTGCCAGCAGCGGGACTGCCTCCTACGAGCAGTACTTC
CDR3: CASSGTASYEQYF